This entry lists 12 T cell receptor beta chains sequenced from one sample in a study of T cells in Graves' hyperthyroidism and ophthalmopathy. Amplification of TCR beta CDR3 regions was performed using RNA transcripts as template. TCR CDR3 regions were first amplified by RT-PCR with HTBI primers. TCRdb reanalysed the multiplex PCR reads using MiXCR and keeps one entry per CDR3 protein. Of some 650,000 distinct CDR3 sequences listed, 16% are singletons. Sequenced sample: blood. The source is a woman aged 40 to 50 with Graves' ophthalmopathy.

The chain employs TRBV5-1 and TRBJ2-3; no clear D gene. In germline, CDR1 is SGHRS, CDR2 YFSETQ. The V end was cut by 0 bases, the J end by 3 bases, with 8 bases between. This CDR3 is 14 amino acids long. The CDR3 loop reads CASSLAEDTDTQYF. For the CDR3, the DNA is TGCGCCAGCAGCTTGGCAGAGGATACAGATACGCAGTATTTT.

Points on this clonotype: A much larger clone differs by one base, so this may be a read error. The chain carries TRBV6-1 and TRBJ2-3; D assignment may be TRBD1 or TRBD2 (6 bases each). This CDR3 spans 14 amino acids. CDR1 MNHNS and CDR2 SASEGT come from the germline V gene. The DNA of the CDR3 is TGTGCCACCAAGGCCTCCGGGGGCACAGGTACGCAGTATTTT. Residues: CATKASGGTGTQYF.

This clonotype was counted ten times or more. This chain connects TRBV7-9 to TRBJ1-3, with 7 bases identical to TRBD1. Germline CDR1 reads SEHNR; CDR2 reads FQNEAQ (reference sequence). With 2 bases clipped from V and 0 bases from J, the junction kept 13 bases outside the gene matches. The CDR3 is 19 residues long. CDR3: CASSLRQGLITSSGNTIYF. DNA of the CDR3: TGTGCCAGCAGCTTACGACAGGGACTCATAACGAGCTCTGGAAACACCATATATTTT.

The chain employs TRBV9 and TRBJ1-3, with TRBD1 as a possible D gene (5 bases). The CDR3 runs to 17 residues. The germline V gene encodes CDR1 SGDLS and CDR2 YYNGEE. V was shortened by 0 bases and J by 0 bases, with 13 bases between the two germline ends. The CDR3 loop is CASSVDGRVSSGNTIYF. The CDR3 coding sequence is TGTGCCAGCAGCGTAGATGGCAGGGTGAGCTCTGGAAACACCATATATTTT.

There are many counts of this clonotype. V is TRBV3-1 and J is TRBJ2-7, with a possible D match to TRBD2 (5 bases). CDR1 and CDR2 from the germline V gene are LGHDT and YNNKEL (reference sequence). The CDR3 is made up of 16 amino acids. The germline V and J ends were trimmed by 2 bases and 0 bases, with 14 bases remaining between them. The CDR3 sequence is CASSQQPQRSSYEQYF. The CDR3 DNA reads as TGTGCCAGCAGCCAACAGCCCCAGCGGAGCTCCTACGAGCAGTACTTC.

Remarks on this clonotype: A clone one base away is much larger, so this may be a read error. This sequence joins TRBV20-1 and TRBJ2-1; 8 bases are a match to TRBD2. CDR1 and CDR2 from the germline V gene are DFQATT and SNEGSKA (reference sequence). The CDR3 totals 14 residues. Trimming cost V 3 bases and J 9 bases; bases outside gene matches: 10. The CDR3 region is CSARFSGRVGEQFF. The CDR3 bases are TGCAGTGCTAGGTTCAGCGGGAGAGTCGGTGAGCAGTTCTTC.

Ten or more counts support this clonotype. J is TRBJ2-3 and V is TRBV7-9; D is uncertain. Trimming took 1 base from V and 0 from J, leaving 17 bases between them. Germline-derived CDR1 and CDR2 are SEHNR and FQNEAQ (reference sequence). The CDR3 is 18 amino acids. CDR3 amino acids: CASSLVGDGFGSTDTQYF. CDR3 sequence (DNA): TGTGCCAGCAGCTTAGTCGGAGATGGATTTGGGAGCACAGATACGCAGTATTTT. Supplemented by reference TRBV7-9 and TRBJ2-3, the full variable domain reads DTGVSQNPRHKITKRGQNVTFRCDPISEHNRLYWYRQTLGQGPEFLTYFQNEAQLEKSRLLSDRFSAERPKGSFSTLEIQRTEQGDSAMYLCASSLVGDGFGSTDTQYFGPGTRLTVL.

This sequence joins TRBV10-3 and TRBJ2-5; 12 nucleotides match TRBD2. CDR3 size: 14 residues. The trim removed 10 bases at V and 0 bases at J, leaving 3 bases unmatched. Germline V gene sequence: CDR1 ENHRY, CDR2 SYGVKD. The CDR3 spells CASRLAGDQETQYF. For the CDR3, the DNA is TGTGCCAGCCGACTAGCGGGGGACCAAGAGACCCAGTACTTC.

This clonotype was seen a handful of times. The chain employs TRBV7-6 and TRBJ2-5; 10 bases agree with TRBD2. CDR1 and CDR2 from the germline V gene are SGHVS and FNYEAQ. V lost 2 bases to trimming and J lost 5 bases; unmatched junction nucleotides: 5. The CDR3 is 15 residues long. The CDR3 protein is CASSLSTSGAETQYF. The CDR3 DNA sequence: TGTGCCAGCAGCTTAAGCACTAGCGGGGCTGAGACCCAGTACTTC.

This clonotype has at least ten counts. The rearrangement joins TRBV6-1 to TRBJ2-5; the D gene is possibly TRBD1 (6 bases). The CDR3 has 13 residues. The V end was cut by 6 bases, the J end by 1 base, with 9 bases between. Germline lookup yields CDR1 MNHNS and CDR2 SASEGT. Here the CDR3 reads CASRRGGQETQYF. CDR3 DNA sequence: TGTGCCAGCAGACGAGGGGGCCAAGAGACCCAGTACTTC.

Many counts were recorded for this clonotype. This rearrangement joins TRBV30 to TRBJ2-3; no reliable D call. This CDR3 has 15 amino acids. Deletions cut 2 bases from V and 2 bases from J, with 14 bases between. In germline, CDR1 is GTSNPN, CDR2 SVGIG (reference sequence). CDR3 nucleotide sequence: TGTGCCTGGAGTCGAGTCGCCGAGAACACAGATACGCAGTATTTT. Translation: CAWSRVAENTDTQYF.

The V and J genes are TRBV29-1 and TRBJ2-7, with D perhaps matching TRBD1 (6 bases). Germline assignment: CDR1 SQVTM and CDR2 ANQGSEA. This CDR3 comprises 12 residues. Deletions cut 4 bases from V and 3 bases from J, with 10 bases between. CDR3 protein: CSVAGANYEQYF. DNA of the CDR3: TGCAGCGTTGCAGGGGCGAACTACGAGCAGTACTTC.